This T cell receptor (beta chain) appears in the sequencing data of a study of cytomegalovirus exposure and HLA in healthy donors. CDR3 length: 14 amino acids. V gave up 6 bases and J gave up 1 base; unmatched junction bases: 3. In germline, CDR1 is MNHEY, CDR2 SVGAGI. This PCR relied on a set of 60 Vbeta primers and 13 Jbeta primers. Here immunoSEQ multiplex PCR was the method, and the copy in TCRdb shows in-frame clones only, minus some. This table holds 55,000 to 80,000 clones, approximately 74% found once. This clone was detected only once. The gene calls are TRBV6-5 and TRBJ1-5, with 7 bases lining up with TRBD1. The sample consisted of PBMCs. The TCR originated in a young woman in good health and CMV-seropositive. CDR3 DNA: TGTGCCAGCAGGCCGGACAGGAGCAATCAGCCCCAGCATTTT. Protein sequence: CASRPDRSNQPQHF.